This T cell receptor (beta chain) was recovered during a study of T cell changes during pregnancy in multiple sclerosis. Sequencing was performed with immunoSEQ multiplex PCR; in TCRdb, only in-frame clones are kept and a portion is missing. Here the sample spans fewer than 65,000 clones, approximately 93% being singletons. Germline CDR1 SGHRS, CDR2 YFSETQ. With 4 bases clipped from V and 7 bases from J, the junction kept 1 base outside the gene matches. CDR3 length: 14 amino acids. The specimen was CD4+ T cells from peripheral blood mononuclear cells, collected in the third trimester of pregnancy. This receptor was obtained from a female donor with multiple sclerosis, enrolled in a pregnancy study. The chain employs TRBV5-1 and TRBJ1-6; 11 bases match TRBD1. CDR3 sequence (DNA): TGCGCCAGCAGCCGGGACAGGGGGAATTCACCCCTCCACTTT. Translated, it gives CASSRDRGNSPLHF.